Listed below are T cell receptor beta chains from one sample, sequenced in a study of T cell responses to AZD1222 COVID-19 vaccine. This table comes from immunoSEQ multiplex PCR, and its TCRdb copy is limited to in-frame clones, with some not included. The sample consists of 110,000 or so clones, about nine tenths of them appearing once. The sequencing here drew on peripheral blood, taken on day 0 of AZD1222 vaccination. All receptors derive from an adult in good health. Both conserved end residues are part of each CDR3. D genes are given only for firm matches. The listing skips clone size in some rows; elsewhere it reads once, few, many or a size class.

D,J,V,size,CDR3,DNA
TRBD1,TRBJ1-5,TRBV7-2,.,CASSKGQRNQPQHF,TGTGCCAGCAGCAAGGGACAGCGCAATCAGCCCCAGCATTTT
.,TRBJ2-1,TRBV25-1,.,CASSPTPLYGQQFF,TGTGCCAGCAGTCCCACTCCACTCTACGGACAGCAGTTCTTC
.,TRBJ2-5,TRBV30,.,CAWSVGPEETQYF,TGTGCCTGGAGTGTAGGCCCCGAAGAGACCCAGTACTTC
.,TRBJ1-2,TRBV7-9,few,CASSHARLYGYTF,TGTGCCAGCAGCCACGCGCGGCTCTATGGCTACACCTTC
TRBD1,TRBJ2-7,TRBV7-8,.,CASSRRQGGPYEQYF,TGTGCCAGCAGCCGCCGACAGGGGGGTCCCTACGAGCAGTACTTC
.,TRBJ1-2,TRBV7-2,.,CASSFYREVGGYTF,TGTGCCAGCAGCTTCTACAGGGAGGTGGGTGGCTACACCTTC
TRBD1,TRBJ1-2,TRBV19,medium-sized,CASSSPRDSFYGYTF,TGTGCCAGTAGTTCCCCCCGGGACAGCTTCTATGGCTACACCTTC
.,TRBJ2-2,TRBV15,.,CATSRDAGGELFF,TGTGCCACCAGCAGAGACGCCGGGGGGGAGCTGTTTTTT
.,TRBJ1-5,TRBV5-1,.,CASSWTIGAGQPQHF,TGCGCCAGCAGCTGGACCATAGGGGCAGGACAGCCCCAGCATTTT
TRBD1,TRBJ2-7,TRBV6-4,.,CASRLDRGHEQYF,TGTGCCAGCAGACTTGACAGGGGCCACGAGCAGTACTTC